The clone carrying this TCR beta chain came up many times. The antigen is not known. What was amplified from RNA transcripts were TCR beta CDR3 regions. First-round RT-PCR with HTBI primers amplified the TCR CDR3 region. TCRdb re-derived calls from the multiplex PCR reads in MiXCR, one entry per CDR3 protein. The repertoire consists of approximately 350,000 distinct CDR3 sequences, with 13% to 15% occurring once and the leading ten covering approximately 19%. These data come from a study of T cells in Graves' hyperthyroidism and ophthalmopathy. Study outcomes and limitations: In blood, most of the thyroid clonotypes expanded above 0.001 were also present.

Thyroid ultrasound and orbital computed tomography, with clinical symptoms and serum thyroxine and TRAb, informed diagnoses. More than 9.5 ml fresh peripheral blood yielded the PBMCs. This CDR3 spans 17 amino acids. Germline V CDR1 and CDR2: MNHNS, SASEGT. V lost 8 bases and J lost 3; bases outside the gene matches: 14. This clonotype was sampled from a woman between 55 and 75 years old with Graves' ophthalmopathy. The chain combines TRBV6-1 with TRBJ1-5; 9 bases line up with TRBD1. Specimen: blood. Written as DNA, the CDR3 is TGTGCCAGCGGTCCGGGACAGGGTCGTGGGGACAATCAGCCCCAGCATTTT. It yields the protein CASGPGQGRGDNQPQHF.